The entry below gives a single TCR beta chain sequence along with its context. These data originate in a study of blood T cell repertoires in COVID-19. Study-level background: T cells, B-cell-depleted T cells, or PBMCs supplied cDNA or gDNA.

CDR3 length: 12 amino acids. Trimming at V came to 5 bases and at J to 6 bases, leaving 4 bases not matched to a gene. Looked up from germline, CDR1 is LGHDT and CDR2 is YNNKEL (reference sequence). As handled by the study authors: Scientists estimated how many nucleated cells there were by amplifying reference gene primers. Assay used: immunoSEQ multiplex PCR; TCRdb lists only in-frame clones, some missing. The D gene and trimming were derived from the DNA, and the V and J assignments and clone size from that table. The repertoire includes about 100,000 clones, 85% to 90% of them detected once, and around 13% sits in the top ten.

This sequence was found in a human donor in a cohort sampled during active COVID-19. V gene TRBV3-1 (or the pseudogene TRBV3-2) combines with J gene TRBJ2-7; 7 bases align to TRBD2. The specimen was peripheral blood. CDR3 in DNA: TGTGCCAGCAGCACATGGGGGGGCGAGCAGTACTTC. It specifies CASSTWGGEQYF.